The present TCR beta chain was sequenced within a study of human T cells and chemical hapten exposure. Across the study: Alopecia areata, totalis and universalis patients, mostly female, were included. General observations from the study: The formation of large CDR3 similarity clusters by expanded TCRs significantly exceeded that of controls.

This CDR3 comprises 14 residues. Germline trimming cut 6 bases from V and 3 bases from J; bases unmatched to any gene: 5. CDR1 MNHNS and CDR2 SASEGT come from the germline V gene. MiXCR was run by TCRdb on the RACE reads, yielding one entry per CDR3 protein. The sample has more than 60,000 distinct CDR3 sequences, around 10% seen once. This clonotype showed up many times. Antigen: not known. Time point specified: patch test 2, 6 weeks after DPC sensitization. Sample treatment: therapeutic diphenylcyclopropenone sensitization with weekly scalp DPC. This sequence originates from a woman between 45 and 60 years old with alopecia areata. Some clones in this sample may be carry-over from other donors' samples. The chain links TRBV6-1 to TRBJ2-1; 7 bases match TRBD1. The sequenced sample was whole blood, obtained in connection with sensitization to the hapten diphenylcyclopropenone (DPC). CDR3 bases: TGTGCCAGCAGAATGGGACAGAACTACAATGAGCAGTTCTTC. Its protein is CASRMGQNYNEQFF.